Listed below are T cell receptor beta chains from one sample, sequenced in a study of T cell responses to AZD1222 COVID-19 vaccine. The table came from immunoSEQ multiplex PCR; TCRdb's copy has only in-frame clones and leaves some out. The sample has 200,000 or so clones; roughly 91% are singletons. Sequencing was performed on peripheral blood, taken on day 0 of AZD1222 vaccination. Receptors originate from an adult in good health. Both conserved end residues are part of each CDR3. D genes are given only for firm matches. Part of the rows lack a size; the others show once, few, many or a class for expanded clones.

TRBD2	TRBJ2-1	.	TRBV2	CASRRLAGASYNEQFF	TGTGCCAGCAGACGACTAGCGGGGGCCTCCTACAATGAGCAGTTCTTC
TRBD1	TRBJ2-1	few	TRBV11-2	CASSLGAGGSYNEQFF	TGTGCCAGCAGCTTAGGAGCAGGGGGCTCCTACAATGAGCAGTTCTTC
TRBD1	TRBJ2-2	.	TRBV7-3	CASSLGTGNTGELFF	TGTGCCAGCAGCTTGGGGACAGGGAACACCGGGGAGCTGTTTTTT
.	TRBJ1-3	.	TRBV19	CASSITGASGNTIYF	TGTGCCAGTAGTATAACAGGAGCCTCTGGAAACACCATATATTTT
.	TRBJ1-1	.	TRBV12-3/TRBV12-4	CASSLVQTEAFF	TGTGCCAGCAGTTTAGTACAGACTGAAGCTTTCTTT
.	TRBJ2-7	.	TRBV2	CASSDRRDSYEQYF	TGTGCCAGCAGTGATAGGAGGGACAGCTACGAGCAGTACTTC
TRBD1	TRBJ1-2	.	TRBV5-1	CASSLAGQDPNGYTF	TGCGCCAGCAGCTTGGCTGGACAGGACCCAAATGGCTACACCTTC
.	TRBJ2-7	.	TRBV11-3	CASSLDSWGFSYEQYF	TGTGCCAGCAGCTTAGATAGTTGGGGGTTCTCCTACGAGCAGTACTTC
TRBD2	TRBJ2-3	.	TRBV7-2	CASRPGGYTDTQYF	TGTGCCAGCCGTCCGGGAGGGTACACAGATACGCAGTATTTT
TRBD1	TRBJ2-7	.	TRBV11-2	CASSLTPTGPYEQYF	TGTGCCAGCAGCTTGACACCGACAGGGCCCTACGAGCAGTACTTC
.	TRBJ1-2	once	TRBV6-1	CASSEATVASGYTF	TGTGCCAGCAGTGAAGCGACAGTAGCAAGTGGCTACACCTTC
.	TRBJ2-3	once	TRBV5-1	CASSLDGAITDTQYF	TGCGCCAGCAGCTTGGATGGGGCTATCACAGATACGCAGTATTTT
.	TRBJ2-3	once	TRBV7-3	CASSQTGWRGPTDTDTQYF	TGTGCCAGCAGCCAAACTGGGTGGCGGGGCCCAACTGACACAGATACGCAGTATTTT
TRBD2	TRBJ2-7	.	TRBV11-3	CASSLPPRTSGGQSPYEQYF	TGTGCCAGCAGCTTGCCCCCCCGGACTAGCGGGGGGCAATCCCCCTACGAGCAGTACTTC
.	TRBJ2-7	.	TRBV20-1	CSASSSAVFGYEQYF	TGCAGTGCTAGTTCCAGCGCAGTTTTCGGCTACGAGCAGTACTTC
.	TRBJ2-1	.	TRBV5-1	CASSSLAYNEQFF	TGCGCCAGCAGCAGCCTAGCGTACAATGAGCAGTTCTTC
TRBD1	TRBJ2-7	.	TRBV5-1	CASSRDRGIDEQYF	TGCGCCAGCAGCCGGGACAGGGGTATCGACGAGCAGTACTTC
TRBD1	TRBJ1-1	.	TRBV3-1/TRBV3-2	CASSQDIPRQGSTEAFF	TGTGCCAGCAGCCAAGATATTCCGCGACAGGGGAGCACTGAAGCTTTCTTT
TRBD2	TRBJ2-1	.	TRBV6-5	CASSLTSGRSNEQFF	TGTGCCAGCAGTTTGACTAGCGGGAGGAGTAATGAGCAGTTCTTC
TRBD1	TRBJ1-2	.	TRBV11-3	CASSPPGTGGNWGYTF	TGTGCCAGCAGCCCCCCCGGGACAGGGGGCAACTGGGGCTACACCTTC
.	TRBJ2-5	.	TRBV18	CASSPGGQETQYF	TGTGCCAGCTCACCAGGGGGGCAAGAGACCCAGTACTTC
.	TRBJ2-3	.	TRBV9	CASRRGNTQYF	TGTGCCAGCAGGAGGGGAAATACGCAGTATTTT
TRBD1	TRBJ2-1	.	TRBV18	CASSRDRSYNEQFF	TGTGCCAGCTCACGGGACAGGTCCTACAATGAGCAGTTCTTC
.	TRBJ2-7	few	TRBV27	CASKTGRSSYEQYF	TGTGCCAGTAAAACAGGGAGGAGCTCCTACGAGCAGTACTTC
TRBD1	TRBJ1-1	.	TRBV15	CATSRVPGGNTEAFF	TGTGCCACCAGCAGAGTTCCAGGGGGTAACACTGAAGCTTTCTTT
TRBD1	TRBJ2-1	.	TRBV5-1	CASSVTGGRYEQFF	TGCGCCAGCAGCGTGACAGGGGGACGGTATGAGCAGTTCTTC
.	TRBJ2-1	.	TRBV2	CASSEAPSQQFF	TGTGCCAGCAGTGAAGCGCCGAGCCAGCAGTTCTTC
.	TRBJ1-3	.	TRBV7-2	CASSTYGNTIYF	TGTGCCAGCTCGACCTACGGAAACACCATATATTTT
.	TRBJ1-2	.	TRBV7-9	CASSLRRQLTDNYGYTF	TGTGCCAGCAGCTTAAGACGACAGCTAACCGATAACTATGGCTACACCTTC
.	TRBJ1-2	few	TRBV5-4	CASSQPTQGAIGYTF	TGTGCCAGCAGCCAGCCCACACAGGGCGCGATTGGCTACACCTTC
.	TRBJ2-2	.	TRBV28	CASSFPTATNFANTGELFF	TGTGCCAGCAGTTTCCCCACGGCAACAAACTTCGCGAACACCGGGGAGCTGTTTTTT
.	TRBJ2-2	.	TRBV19	CASNVGLASTGELFF	TGTGCCAGCAACGTGGGGCTAGCAAGCACCGGGGAGCTGTTTTTT
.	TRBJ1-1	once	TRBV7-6	CASSTIPGTNTEAFF	TGTGCCAGCAGCACTATCCCAGGGACAAACACTGAAGCTTTCTTT
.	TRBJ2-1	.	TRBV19	CASSEWYEQFF	TGTGCCAGTAGTGAGTGGTATGAGCAGTTCTTC
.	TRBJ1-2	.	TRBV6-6	CASSYGLGYGYTF	TGTGCCAGCAGTTACGGGCTGGGCTATGGCTACACCTTC
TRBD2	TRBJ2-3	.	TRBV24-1	CATSDWTSGGTDTQYF	TGTGCCACCAGTGATTGGACTAGCGGGGGCACAGATACGCAGTATTTT
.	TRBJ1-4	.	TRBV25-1	CASGSRNEKLFF	TGTGCCAGCGGGAGTAGGAATGAAAAACTGTTTTTT
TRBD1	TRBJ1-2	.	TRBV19	CASSINDRGPHGYTF	TGTGCCAGTAGTATCAACGACAGGGGGCCCCATGGCTACACCTTC
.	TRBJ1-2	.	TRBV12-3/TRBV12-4	CASSSALLYGYTF	TGTGCCAGCAGTTCGGCCCTCCTCTATGGCTACACCTTC
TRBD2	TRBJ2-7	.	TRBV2	CASSEARGGSYEQYF	TGTGCCAGCAGTGAAGCTCGCGGGGGTTCCTACGAGCAGTACTTC
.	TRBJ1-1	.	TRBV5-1	CASSGRNMNTEAFF	TGCGCCAGCAGTGGACGGAACATGAACACTGAAGCTTTCTTT
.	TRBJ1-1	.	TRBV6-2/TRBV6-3	CASSYRRRMNTEAFF	TGTGCCAGCAGTTACCGACGGAGGATGAACACTGAAGCTTTCTTT
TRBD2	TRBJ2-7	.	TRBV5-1	CASSLELAGGYNYEQYF	TGCGCCAGCAGCTTGGAGCTAGCGGGGGGGTACAACTACGAGCAGTACTTC
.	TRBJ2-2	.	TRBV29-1	CSVVLTGELFF	TGCAGCGTTGTACTTACCGGGGAGCTGTTTTTT
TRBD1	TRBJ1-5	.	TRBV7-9	CASSLLTGDHSNQPQHF	TGTGCCAGCAGCCTTTTGACAGGGGATCATAGCAATCAGCCCCAGCATTTT
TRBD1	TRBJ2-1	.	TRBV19	CASSTGQGSNEQFF	TGTGCCAGTAGCACGGGACAGGGGAGCAATGAGCAGTTCTTC
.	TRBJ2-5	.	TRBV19	CASSMAPQLQETQYF	TGTGCCAGTAGTATGGCCCCCCAGCTCCAAGAGACCCAGTACTTC